These 2 T cell receptor beta chains came from one sample sequenced in a study of blood T cell repertoires in COVID-19. The protocol was immunoSEQ multiplex PCR, while the TCRdb copy is restricted to in-frame clones and leaves out a portion. Among fewer than 85,000 clones listed, around 76% were seen once. Sequenced input: peripheral blood. The receptors come from a woman over 75 with active or convalescent COVID-19.

V usage is TRBV5-4 and J usage is TRBJ1-1; D gene unclear. V was pared by 0 bases and J by 0 bases, with 6 bases between. From germline, CDR1 is SGHNT and CDR2 YYREEE (reference sequence). This CDR3 is built from 14 residues. The CDR3 DNA is TGTGCCAGCAGCTTGGAACAGCTGAACACTGAAGCTTTCTTT. As protein: CASSLEQLNTEAFF.

The rearrangement links TRBV10-3 to TRBJ1-2, with D perhaps TRBD1 (6 bases). V gave up 0 bases and J gave up 5 bases, with 13 bases separating them. Germline V lookup: CDR1 ENHRY, CDR2 SYGVKD. The CDR3 length is 15 residues. CDR3 DNA sequence: TGTGCCATCAGTGAGTCTTCAGGGGCAGGGTATGGCTACACCTTC. Amino acids: CAISESSGAGYGYTF.